The next 2 T cell receptor beta chains were all read from a single sample in a study of blood T cell repertoires in COVID-19. TCRdb's table, derived via immunoSEQ multiplex PCR, lists solely in-frame clones and lacks some. The data hold around 40,000 clones, with just under 90% observed a single time. The sequenced sample consisted of peripheral blood. The receptors derive from a man aged 35 to 55 with COVID-19, enrolled during active disease.

This clone is a singleton in its sample. CDR3 DNA: TGTGCCAGCAGCCAAGCTCAAGGGGGAACTAGAAGGGGCAATGAGCAGTTCTTC. This encodes CASSQAQGGTRRGNEQFF. The chain is built from TRBV3-1 (or the pseudogene TRBV3-2) and TRBJ2-1; TRBD1 might be the D (6 bases). CDR1 is LGHDT and CDR2 is YNNKEL in the germline V gene (reference sequence). The germline V and J ends were trimmed by 1 base and 6 bases, with 22 bases remaining between them. The CDR3 runs 18 residues.

This clone was counted a single time. The chain employs TRBV6-2 or TRBV6-3 and TRBJ2-5; D is unresolved. Germline values: CDR1 MNHEY, CDR2 SVGEGT. The CDR3 is 13 amino acids. V lost 4 bases and J 9 bases, leaving 15 bases between the germline ends. CDR3 region: CASSSPPETSQYF. CDR3 bases: TGTGCCAGCAGTTCCCCCCCCGAAACATCCCAGTACTTC.